What follows describes a single T cell receptor beta chain. Its antigen remains unknown. The data stem from a study of T cell responses to AZD1222 COVID-19 vaccine. The study, taken as a whole, reports: Spike-specific TCR breadth and depth both grew after two AZD1222 doses. CD4 TCRs covered the whole spike, strongest at regions 160-218 and 743-854. Donors skewed white British and female; clonal diversity was possibly underestimated.

The V gene end was trimmed by 7 bases and the J gene end by 7 bases; junction bases not matched to a gene: 12. Germline V lookup: CDR1 MDHEN, CDR2 SYDVKM. The CDR3 runs to 14 residues. The table came from immunoSEQ multiplex PCR; TCRdb's copy has only in-frame clones and leaves some out. The sample holds about 92,000 clones; about nine tenths are singletons and the top ten take under 2%. The sample here was peripheral blood, taken on day 0 of AZD1222 vaccination. The receptor's source is an adult in good health. The chain links TRBV28 to TRBJ1-2; TRBD1 matches at 7 bases. The DNA for the CDR3 is TGTGCCAGCAACCCCACAGGGGACCTTTTTGGCTACACCTTC. Protein: CASNPTGDLFGYTF.